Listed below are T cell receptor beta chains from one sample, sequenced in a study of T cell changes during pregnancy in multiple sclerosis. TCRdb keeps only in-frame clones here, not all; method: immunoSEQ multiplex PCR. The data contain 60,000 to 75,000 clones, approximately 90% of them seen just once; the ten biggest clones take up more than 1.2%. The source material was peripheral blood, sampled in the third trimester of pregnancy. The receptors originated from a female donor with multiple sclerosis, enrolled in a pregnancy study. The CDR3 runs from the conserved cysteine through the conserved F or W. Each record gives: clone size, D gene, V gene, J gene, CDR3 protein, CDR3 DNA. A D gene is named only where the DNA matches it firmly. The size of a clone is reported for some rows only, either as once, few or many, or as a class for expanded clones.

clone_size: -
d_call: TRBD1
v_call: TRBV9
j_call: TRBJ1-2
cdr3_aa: CASSVSRGRGYGYTF
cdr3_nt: TGTGCCAGCAGCGTTTCGAGGGGGCGAGGGTATGGCTACACCTTC

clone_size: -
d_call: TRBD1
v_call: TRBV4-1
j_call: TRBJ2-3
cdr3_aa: CASSRSPRTGGSTDTQYF
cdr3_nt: TGCGCCAGCAGCCGAAGCCCGAGGACAGGGGGGAGCACAGATACGCAGTATTTT

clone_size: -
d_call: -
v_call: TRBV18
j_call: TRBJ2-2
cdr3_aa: CASSPGPGELFF
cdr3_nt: TGTGCCAGCTCACCTGGCCCCGGGGAGCTGTTTTTT

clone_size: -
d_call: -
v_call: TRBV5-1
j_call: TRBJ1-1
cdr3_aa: CASSWGAVNTEAFF
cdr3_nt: TGCGCCAGCAGCTGGGGCGCAGTGAACACTGAAGCTTTCTTT

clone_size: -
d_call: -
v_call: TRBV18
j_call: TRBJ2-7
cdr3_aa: CASSQGHPTYDEQYF
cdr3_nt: TGTGCCAGCTCCCAGGGACATCCGACCTATGACGAGCAGTACTTC

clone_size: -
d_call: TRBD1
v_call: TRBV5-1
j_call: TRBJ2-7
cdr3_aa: CASKDLAGGYEQYF
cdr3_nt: TGCGCCAGCAAGGACTTAGCAGGGGGATACGAGCAGTACTTC

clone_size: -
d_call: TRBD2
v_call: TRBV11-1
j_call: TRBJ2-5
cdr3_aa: CASSLESGLGQETQYF
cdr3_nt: TGTGCCAGCAGCTTAGAGTCGGGACTAGGACAAGAGACCCAGTACTTC

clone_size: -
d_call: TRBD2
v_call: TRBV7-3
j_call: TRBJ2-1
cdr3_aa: CASRPSGGNEQFF
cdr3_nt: TGTGCCAGCAGGCCTAGCGGGGGAAATGAGCAGTTCTTC

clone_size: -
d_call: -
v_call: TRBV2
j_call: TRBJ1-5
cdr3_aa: CASSAGTPSNQPQHF
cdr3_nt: TGTGCCAGCAGTGCCGGGACACCAAGCAATCAGCCCCAGCATTTT

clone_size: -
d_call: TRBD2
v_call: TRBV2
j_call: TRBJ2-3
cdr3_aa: CASTLAGLTDTQYF
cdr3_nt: TGTGCCAGCACACTAGCGGGGCTCACAGATACGCAGTATTTT

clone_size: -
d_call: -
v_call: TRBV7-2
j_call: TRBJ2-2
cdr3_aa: CASSLARGGELFF
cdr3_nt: TGTGCCAGCAGCTTAGCGCGGGGCGGGGAGCTGTTTTTT

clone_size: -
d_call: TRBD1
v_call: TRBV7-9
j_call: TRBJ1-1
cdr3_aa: CASSSTGWREAFF
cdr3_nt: TGTGCCAGCAGCTCGACAGGGTGGCGGGAAGCTTTCTTT

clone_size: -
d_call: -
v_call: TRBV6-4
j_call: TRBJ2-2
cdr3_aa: CASSDSRGELFF
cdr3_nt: TGTGCCAGCAGTGACTCTCGCGGGGAGCTGTTTTTT

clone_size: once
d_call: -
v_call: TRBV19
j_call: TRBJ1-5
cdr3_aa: CATVTGFGEPQHF
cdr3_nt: TGTGCCACCGTCACAGGGTTTGGGGAGCCCCAGCATTTT

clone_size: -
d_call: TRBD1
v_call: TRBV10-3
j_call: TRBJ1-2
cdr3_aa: CAIRKAQGEIDGYTF
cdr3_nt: TGTGCCATCAGGAAAGCCCAGGGGGAAATTGATGGCTACACCTTC

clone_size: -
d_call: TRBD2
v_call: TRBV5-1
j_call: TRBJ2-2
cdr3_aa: CASRGGAANTGELFF
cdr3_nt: TGCGCCAGCCGGGGGGGGGCAGCGAACACCGGGGAGCTGTTTTTT

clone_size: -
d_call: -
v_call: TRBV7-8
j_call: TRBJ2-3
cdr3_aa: CASSLRGPDSDTQYF
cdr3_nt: TGTGCCAGCAGCTTACGCGGCCCAGACTCAGATACGCAGTATTTT

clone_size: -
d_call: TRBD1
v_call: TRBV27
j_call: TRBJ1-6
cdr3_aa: CASSLDRATYSPLHF
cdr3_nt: TGTGCCAGCAGTTTAGACAGGGCTACCTATTCACCCCTCCACTTT

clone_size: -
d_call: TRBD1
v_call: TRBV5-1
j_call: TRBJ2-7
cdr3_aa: CASSDTGQGRAEQYF
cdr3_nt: TGCGCCAGCAGCGACACGGGACAGGGTAGGGCCGAGCAGTACTTC

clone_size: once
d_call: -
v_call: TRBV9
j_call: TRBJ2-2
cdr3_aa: CASSVALVSANTGELFF
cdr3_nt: TGTGCCAGCAGCGTAGCTCTTGTCAGCGCTAACACCGGGGAGCTGTTTTTT

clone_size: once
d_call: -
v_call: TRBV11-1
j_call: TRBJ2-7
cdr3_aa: CASSRGFPSYEQYF
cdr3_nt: TGTGCCAGCAGCCGGGGATTCCCCTCCTACGAGCAGTACTTC

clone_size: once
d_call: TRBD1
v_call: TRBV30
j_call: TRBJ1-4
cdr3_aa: CAWSVLGGTGSEKLFF
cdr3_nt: TGTGCCTGGAGTGTACTGGGTGGGACAGGGAGTGAAAAACTGTTTTTT

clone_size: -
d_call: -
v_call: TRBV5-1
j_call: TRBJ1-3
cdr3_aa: CASSEPSSGNTIYF
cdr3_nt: TGCGCCAGCAGCGAGCCGAGCTCTGGAAACACCATATATTTT

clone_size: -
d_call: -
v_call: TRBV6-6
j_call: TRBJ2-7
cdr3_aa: CASSYGGRPQRAEQYF
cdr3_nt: TGTGCCAGCAGTTACGGGGGCAGGCCGCAACGCGCCGAGCAGTACTTC

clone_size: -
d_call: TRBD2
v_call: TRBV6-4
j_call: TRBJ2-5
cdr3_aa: CASSERGGQETQYF
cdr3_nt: TGTGCCAGCAGTGAGCGGGGGGGCCAAGAGACCCAGTACTTC

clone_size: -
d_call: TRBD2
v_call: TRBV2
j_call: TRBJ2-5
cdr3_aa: CASSLGLAGEETQYF
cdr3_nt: TGTGCCAGCTCCTTGGGACTAGCGGGGGAAGAGACCCAGTACTTC

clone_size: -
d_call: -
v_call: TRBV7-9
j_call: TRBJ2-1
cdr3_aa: CASSLTAGFNEQFF
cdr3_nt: TGTGCCAGCAGCTTAACGGCAGGGTTCAATGAGCAGTTCTTC

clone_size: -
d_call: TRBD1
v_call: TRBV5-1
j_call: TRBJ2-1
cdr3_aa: CASSGGQGRGLIYNEQFF
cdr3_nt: TGCGCCAGCAGCGGCGGACAGGGTCGGGGTCTGATCTACAATGAGCAGTTCTTC

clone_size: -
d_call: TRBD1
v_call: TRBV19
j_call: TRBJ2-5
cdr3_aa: CASSMRQGDFGTQYF
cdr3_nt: TGTGCCAGTAGTATGAGACAGGGGGATTTCGGGACCCAGTACTTC

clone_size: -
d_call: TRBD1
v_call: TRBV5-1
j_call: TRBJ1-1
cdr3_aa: CASSLSGTAMNTEAFF
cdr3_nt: TGCGCCAGCAGCTTGTCCGGGACAGCTATGAACACTGAAGCTTTCTTT

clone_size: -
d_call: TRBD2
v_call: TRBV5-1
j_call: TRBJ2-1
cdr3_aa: CASSLPSKRGQGNEQFF
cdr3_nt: TGCGCCAGCAGCTTGCCGTCTAAGCGGGGTCAGGGCAATGAGCAGTTCTTC

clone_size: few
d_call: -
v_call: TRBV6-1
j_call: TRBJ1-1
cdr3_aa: CASSPGLSTEAFF
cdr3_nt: TGTGCCAGCAGCCCAGGTTTGAGCACTGAAGCTTTCTTT

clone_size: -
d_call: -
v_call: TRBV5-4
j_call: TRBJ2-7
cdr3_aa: CASSQTSSYEQYF
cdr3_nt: TGTGCCAGCAGCCAGACTAGCTCCTACGAGCAGTACTTC

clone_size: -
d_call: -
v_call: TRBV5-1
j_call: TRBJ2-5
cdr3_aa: CASSLAGTSQETQYF
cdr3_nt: TGCGCCAGCAGCTTGGCAGGGACTTCCCAAGAGACCCAGTACTTC

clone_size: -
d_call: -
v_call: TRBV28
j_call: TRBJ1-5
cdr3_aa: CASSLRGQPQHF
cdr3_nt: TGTGCCAGCAGTTTACGGGGACAGCCCCAGCATTTT

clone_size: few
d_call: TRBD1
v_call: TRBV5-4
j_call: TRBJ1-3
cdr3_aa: CASSLDRGGNTIYF
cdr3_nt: TGTGCCAGCAGCTTGGACAGGGGAGGAAACACCATATATTTT

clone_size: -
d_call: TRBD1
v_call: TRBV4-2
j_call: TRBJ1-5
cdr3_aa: CASSQGRGQGSNQPQHF
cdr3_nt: TGTGCCAGCAGCCAAGGGAGGGGACAGGGTAGCAATCAGCCCCAGCATTTT

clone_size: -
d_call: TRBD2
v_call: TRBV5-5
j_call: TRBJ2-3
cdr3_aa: CASSPGTSGYTDTQYF
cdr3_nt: TGTGCCAGCAGCCCCGGGACTAGCGGCTACACAGATACGCAGTATTTT

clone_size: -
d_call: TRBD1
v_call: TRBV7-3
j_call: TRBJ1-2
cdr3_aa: CASSPGQGFGYTF
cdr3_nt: TGTGCCAGCAGCCCGGGACAGGGTTTCGGCTACACCTTC

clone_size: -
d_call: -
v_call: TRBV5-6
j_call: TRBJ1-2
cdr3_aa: CASSPIGAGNYGYTF
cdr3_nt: TGTGCCAGCAGCCCAATTGGGGCGGGGAACTATGGCTACACCTTC

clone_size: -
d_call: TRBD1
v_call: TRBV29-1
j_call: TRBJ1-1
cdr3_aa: CSVHGQGDTEAFF
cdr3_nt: TGCAGCGTCCACGGACAGGGTGACACTGAAGCTTTCTTT

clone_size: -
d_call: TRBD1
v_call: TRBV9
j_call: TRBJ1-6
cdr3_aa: CASSIRTGAYNSPLHF
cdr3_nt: TGTGCCAGCAGCATCCGGACAGGGGCCTATAATTCACCCCTCCACTTT

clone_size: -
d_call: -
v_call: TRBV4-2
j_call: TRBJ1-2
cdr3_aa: CASSQQTETNYGYTF
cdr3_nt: TGTGCCAGCAGCCAACAGACAGAGACTAACTATGGCTACACCTTC

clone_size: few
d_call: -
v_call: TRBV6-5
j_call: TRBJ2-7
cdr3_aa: CASGQVPYEQYF
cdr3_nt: TGTGCCAGCGGGCAGGTTCCCTACGAGCAGTACTTC

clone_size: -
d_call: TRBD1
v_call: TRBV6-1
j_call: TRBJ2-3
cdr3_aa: CASGQGLGPDTQYF
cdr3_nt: TGTGCCAGCGGACAGGGGTTAGGTCCAGATACGCAGTATTTT

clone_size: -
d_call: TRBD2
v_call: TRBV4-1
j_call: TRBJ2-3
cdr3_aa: CASSQGLADTDTQYF
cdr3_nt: TGCGCCAGCAGCCAGGGACTAGCGGACACAGATACGCAGTATTTT

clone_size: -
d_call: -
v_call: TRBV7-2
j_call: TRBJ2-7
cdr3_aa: CASSKAQYPYEQYF
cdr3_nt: TGTGCCAGCAGCAAAGCCCAATACCCCTACGAGCAGTACTTC

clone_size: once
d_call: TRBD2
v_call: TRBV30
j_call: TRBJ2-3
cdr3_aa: CAWNRRGNSDTQYF
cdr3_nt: TGTGCCTGGAATAGGCGGGGGAACTCAGATACGCAGTATTTT

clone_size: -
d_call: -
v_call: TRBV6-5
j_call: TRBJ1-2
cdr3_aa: CASRRWTEDYGYTF
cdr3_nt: TGTGCCAGCAGAAGATGGACAGAGGACTATGGCTACACCTTC